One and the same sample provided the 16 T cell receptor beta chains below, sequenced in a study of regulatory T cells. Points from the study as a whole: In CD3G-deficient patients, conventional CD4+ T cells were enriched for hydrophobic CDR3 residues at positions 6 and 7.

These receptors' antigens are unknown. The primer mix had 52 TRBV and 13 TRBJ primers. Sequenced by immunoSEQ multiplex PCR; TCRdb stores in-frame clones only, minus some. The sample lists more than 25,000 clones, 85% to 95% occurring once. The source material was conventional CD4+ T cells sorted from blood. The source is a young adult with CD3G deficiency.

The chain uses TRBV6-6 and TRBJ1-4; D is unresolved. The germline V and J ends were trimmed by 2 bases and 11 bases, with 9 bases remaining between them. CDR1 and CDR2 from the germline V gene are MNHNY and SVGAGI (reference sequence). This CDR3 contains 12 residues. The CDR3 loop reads CASSYITSKLFF. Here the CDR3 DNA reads TGTGCCAGCAGTTACATTACATCCAAACTGTTTTTT.

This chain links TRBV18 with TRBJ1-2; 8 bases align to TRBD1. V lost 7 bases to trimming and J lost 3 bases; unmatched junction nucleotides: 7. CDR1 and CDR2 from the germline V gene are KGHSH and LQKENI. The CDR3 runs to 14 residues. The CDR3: CASLAGGVDYGYTF. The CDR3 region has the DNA TGTGCCAGCTTAGCAGGGGGCGTCGACTATGGCTACACCTTC.

Here the CDR3 reads CASSKGQGSYNEQFF. CDR3 nucleotide sequence: TGCGCCAGCAGCAAGGGACAGGGCTCCTACAATGAGCAGTTCTTC. The chain recombines TRBV5-1 with TRBJ2-1; 9 bases agree with TRBD1. The ends lost 4 bases at V and 0 bases at J; junction bases unmatched: 2. The germline CDR1 and CDR2 sequences are SGHRS and YFSETQ. The CDR3 totals 15 residues. The whole variable domain, filled in from reference TRBV5-1 and TRBJ2-1, reads KAGVTQTPRYLIKTRGQQVTLSCSPISGHRSVSWYQQTPGQGLQFLFEYFSETQRNKGNFPGRFSGRQFSNSRSEMNVSTLELGDSALYLCASSKGQGSYNEQFFGPGTRLTVL.

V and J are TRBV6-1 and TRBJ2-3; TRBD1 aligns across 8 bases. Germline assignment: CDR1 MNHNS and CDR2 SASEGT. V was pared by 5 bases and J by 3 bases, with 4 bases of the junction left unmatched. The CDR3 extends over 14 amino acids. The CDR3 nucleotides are TGTGCCAGCAGTAGACAGGGGAGGACAGATACGCAGTATTTT. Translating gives CASSRQGRTDTQYF.

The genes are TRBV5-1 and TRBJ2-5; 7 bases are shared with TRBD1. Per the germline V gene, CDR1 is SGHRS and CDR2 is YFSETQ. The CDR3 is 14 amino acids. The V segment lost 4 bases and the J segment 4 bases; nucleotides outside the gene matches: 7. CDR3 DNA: TGCGCCAGCAGCGGGGGACAGAAGGCAGAGACCCAGTACTTC. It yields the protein CASSGGQKAETQYF.

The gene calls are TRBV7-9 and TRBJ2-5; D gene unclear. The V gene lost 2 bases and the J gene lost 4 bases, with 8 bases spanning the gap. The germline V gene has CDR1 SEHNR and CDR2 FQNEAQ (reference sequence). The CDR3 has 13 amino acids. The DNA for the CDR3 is TGTGCCAGCAGCTTACCCGGGCTAGAGACCCAGTACTTC. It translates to CASSLPGLETQYF.

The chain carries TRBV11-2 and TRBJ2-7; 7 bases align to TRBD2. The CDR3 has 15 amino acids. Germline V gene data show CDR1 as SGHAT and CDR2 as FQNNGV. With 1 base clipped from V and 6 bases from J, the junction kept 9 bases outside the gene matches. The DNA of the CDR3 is TGTGCCAGCAGCTTAGTTGCGGGAGATGGGGCCGAGCAGTACTTC. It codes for CASSLVAGDGAEQYF.

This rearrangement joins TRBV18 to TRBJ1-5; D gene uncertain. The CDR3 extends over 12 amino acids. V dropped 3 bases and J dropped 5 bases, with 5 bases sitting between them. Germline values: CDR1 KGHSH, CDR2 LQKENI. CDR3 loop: CASSPADQPQHF. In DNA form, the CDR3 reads TGTGCCAGCTCACCGGCGGATCAGCCCCAGCATTTT.

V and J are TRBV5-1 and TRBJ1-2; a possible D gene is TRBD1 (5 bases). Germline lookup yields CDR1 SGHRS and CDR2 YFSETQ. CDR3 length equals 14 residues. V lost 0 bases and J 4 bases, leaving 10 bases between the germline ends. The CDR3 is CASSLASTGYGYTF. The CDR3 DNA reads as TGCGCCAGCAGCTTGGCCAGTACAGGCTATGGCTACACCTTC.

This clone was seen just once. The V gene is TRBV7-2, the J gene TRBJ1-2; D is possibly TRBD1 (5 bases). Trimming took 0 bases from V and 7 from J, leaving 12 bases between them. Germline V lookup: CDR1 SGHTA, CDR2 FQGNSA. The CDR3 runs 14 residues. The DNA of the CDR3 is TGTGCCAGCAGCTTAGCACTCCCGGGACGTGGCTACACCTTC. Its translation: CASSLALPGRGYTF.

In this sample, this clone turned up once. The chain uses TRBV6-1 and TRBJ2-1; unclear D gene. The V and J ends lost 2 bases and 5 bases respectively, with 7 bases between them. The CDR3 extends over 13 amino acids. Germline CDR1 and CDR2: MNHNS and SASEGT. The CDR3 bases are TGTGCCAGCAGTGAAAGGTCCGACAATGAGCAGTTCTTC. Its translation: CASSERSDNEQFF.

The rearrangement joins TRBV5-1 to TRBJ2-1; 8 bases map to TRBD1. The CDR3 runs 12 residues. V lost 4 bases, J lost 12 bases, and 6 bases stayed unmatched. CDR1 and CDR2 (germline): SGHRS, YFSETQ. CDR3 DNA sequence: TGCGCCAGCAGCCCCGGACAGGGAGGGCAGTTCTTC. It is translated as CASSPGQGGQFF.

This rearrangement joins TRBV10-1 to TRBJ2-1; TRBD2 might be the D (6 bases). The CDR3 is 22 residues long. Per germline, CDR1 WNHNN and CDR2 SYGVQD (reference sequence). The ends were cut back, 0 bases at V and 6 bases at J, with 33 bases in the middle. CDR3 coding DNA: TGCGCCAGCAGTGAGTCAGTAGGCGCGGGACCCGACTCTCGACGCGGGACCAATGAGCAGTTCTTC. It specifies CASSESVGAGPDSRRGTNEQFF.

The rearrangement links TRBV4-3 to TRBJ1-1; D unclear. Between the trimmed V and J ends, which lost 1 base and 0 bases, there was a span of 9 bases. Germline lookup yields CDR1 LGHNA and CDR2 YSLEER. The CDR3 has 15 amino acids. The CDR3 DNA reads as TGCGCCAGCAGCCAAGTATGGAACCTGAACACTGAAGCTTTCTTT. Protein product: CASSQVWNLNTEAFF.

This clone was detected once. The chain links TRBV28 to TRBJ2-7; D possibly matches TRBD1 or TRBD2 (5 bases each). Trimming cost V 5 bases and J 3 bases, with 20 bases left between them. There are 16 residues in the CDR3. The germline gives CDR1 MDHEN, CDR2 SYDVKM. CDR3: CASSPARGMGDYEQYF. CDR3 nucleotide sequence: TGTGCCAGCAGTCCGGCGAGGGGCATGGGCGACTACGAGCAGTACTTC. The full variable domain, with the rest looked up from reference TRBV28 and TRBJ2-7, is DVKVTQSSRYLVKRTGEKVFLECVQDMDHENMFWYRQDPGLGLRLIYFSYDVKMKEKGDIPEGYSVSREKKERFSLILESASTNQTSMYLCASSPARGMGDYEQYFGPGTRLTVT.

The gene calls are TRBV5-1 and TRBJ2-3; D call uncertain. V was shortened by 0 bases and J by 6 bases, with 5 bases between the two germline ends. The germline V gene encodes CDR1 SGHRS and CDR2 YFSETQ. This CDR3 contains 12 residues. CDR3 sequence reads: CASSLELDTQYF. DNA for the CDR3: TGCGCCAGCAGCTTGGAACTGGATACGCAGTATTTT.